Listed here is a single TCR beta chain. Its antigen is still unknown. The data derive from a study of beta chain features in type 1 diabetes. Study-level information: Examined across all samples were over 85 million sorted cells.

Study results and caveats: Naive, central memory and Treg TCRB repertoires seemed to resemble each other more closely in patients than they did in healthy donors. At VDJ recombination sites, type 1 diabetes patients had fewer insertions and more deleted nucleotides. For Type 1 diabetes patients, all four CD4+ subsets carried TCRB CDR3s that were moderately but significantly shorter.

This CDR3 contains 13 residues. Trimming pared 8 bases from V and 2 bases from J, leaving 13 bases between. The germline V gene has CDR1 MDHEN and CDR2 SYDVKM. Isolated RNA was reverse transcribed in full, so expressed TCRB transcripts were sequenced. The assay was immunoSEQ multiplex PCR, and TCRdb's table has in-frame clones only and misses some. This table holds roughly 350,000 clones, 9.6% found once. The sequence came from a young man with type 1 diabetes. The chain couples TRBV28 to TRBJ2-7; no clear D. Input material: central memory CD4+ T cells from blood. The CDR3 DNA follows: TGTGCCAGCGGGAAACCCGATACCTACGAGCAGTACTTC. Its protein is CASGKPDTYEQYF.